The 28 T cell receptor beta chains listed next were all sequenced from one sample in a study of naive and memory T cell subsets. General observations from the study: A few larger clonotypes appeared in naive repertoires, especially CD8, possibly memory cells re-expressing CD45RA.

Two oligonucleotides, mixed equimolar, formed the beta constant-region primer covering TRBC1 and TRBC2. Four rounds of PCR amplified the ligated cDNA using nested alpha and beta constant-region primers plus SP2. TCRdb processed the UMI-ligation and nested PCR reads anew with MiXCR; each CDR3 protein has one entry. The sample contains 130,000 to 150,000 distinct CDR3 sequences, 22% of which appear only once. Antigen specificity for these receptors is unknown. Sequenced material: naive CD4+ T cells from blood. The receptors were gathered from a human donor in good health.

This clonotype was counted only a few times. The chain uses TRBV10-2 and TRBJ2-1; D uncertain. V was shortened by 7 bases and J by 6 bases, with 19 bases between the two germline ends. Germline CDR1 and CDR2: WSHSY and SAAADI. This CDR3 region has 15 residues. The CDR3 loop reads CASTETSGFGNEQFF. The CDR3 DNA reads TGCGCCAGCACCGAAACCAGTGGGTTTGGCAATGAGCAGTTCTTC.

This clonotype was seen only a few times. The CDR3 protein is CASSPGPVETQYF. CDR3 nucleotide sequence: TGTGCCAGCAGCCCGGGACCGGTGGAGACCCAGTACTTC. This chain connects TRBV11-3 to TRBJ2-5; the D gene could be TRBD1 or TRBD2 (5 bases each). Germline assignment: CDR1 SGHNT and CDR2 YENEEA. The V end was cut by 5 bases, the J end by 5 bases, with 12 bases between. The CDR3 has 13 amino acids.

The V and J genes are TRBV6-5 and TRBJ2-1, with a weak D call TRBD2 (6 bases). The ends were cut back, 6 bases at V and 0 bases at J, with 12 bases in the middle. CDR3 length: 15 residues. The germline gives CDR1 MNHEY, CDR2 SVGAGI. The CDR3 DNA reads TGTGCCAGCAGAAAAGCGGGCAGCTCCTACAATGAGCAGTTCTTC. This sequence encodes CASRKAGSSYNEQFF.

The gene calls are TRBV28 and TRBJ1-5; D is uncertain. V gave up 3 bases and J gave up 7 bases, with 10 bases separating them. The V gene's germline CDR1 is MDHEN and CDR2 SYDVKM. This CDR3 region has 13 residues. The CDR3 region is CASSFNRLQPQHF. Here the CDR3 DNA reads TGTGCCAGCAGTTTCAATAGGCTGCAGCCCCAGCATTTT. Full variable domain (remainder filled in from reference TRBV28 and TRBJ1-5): DVKVTQSSRYLVKRTGEKVFLECVQDMDHENMFWYRQDPGLGLRLIYFSYDVKMKEKGDIPEGYSVSREKKERFSLILESASTNQTSMYLCASSFNRLQPQHFGDGTRLSIL.

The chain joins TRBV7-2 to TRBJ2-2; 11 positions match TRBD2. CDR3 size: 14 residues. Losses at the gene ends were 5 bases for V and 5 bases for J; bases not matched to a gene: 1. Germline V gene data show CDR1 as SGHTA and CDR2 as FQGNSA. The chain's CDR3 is CASSGLAGTGELFF. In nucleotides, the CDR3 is TGTGCCAGCAGCGGACTAGCGGGTACCGGGGAGCTGTTTTTT.

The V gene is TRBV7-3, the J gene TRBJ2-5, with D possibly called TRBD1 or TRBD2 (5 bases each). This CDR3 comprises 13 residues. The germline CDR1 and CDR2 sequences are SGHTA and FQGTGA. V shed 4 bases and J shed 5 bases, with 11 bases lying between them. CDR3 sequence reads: CASSYGDGETQYF. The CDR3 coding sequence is TGTGCCAGCAGCTATGGGGACGGGGAGACCCAGTACTTC.

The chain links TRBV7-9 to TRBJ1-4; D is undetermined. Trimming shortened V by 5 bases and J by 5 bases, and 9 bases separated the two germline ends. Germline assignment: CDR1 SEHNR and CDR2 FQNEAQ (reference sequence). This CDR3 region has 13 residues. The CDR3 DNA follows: TGTGCCAGCAGCCCCGGCGGCAATGAAAAACTGTTTTTT. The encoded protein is CASSPGGNEKLFF.

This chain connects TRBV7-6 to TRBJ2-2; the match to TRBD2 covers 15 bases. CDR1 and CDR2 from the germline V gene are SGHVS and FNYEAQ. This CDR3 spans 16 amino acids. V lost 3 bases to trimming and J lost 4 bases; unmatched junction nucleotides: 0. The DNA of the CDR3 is TGTGCCAGCAGCTTGGGACTAGCGGGAGGCACCGGGGAGCTGTTTTTT. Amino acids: CASSLGLAGGTGELFF. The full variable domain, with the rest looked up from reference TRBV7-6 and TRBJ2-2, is GAGVSQSPRYKVTKRGQDVALRCDPISGHVSLYWYRQALGQGPEFLTYFNYEAQQDKSGLPNDRFSAERPEGSISTLTIQRTEQRDSAMYRCASSLGLAGGTGELFFGEGSRLTVL.

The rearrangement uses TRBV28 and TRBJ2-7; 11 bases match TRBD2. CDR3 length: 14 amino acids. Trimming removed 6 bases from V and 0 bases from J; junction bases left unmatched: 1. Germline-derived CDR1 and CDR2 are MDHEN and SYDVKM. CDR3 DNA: TGTGCCAGCAGGACTAGCGGGAACTCCTACGAGCAGTACTTC. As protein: CASRTSGNSYEQYF.

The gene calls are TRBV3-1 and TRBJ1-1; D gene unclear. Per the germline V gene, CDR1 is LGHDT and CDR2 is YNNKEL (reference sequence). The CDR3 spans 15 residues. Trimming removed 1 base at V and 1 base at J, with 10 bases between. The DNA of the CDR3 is TGTGCCAGCAGCCAAGGAGGCTGGGGGAACACTGAAGCTTTCTTT. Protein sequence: CASSQGGWGNTEAFF.

CDR3 nucleotides: TGCGCCAGCAGCTCGGGCAGGGGGAGCACCTACGAGCAGTACTTC. Translated: CASSSGRGSTYEQYF. The chain has TRBV5-1 and TRBJ2-7, with 7 bases that match TRBD1. This CDR3 has 15 amino acids. With 3 bases clipped from V and 2 bases from J, the junction kept 8 bases outside the gene matches. Germline V lookup: CDR1 SGHRS, CDR2 YFSETQ.

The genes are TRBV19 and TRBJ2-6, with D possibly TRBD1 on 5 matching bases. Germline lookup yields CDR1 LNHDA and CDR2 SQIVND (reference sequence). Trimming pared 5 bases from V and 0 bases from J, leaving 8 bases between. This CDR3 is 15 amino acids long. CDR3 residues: CASSEQVSGANVLTF. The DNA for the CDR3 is TGTGCCAGTAGTGAACAGGTCTCTGGGGCCAACGTCCTGACTTTC.

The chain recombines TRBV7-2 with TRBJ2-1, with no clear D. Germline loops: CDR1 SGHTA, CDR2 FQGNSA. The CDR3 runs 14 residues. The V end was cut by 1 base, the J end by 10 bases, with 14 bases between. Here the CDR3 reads CASSLGRWAWEQFF. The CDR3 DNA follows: TGTGCCAGCAGCTTAGGAAGGTGGGCTTGGGAGCAGTTCTTC.

The CDR3 loop reads CASIIGGGNEQFF. The CDR3 DNA is TGCGCCAGCATTATCGGGGGAGGGAATGAGCAGTTCTTC. This chain uses TRBV10-2 with TRBJ2-1; TRBD2 matches 7 bases. Germline V lookup: CDR1 WSHSY, CDR2 SAAADI. This CDR3 has 13 residues. J was trimmed by 7 bases and V by 7 bases; bases with no gene match: 7.

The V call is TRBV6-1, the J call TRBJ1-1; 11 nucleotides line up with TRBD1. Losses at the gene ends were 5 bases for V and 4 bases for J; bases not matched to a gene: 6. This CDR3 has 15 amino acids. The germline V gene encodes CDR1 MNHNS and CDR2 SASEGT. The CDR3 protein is CASSPSGTGGTEAFF. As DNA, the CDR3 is TGTGCCAGCAGTCCGTCCGGGACAGGGGGCACTGAAGCTTTCTTT.

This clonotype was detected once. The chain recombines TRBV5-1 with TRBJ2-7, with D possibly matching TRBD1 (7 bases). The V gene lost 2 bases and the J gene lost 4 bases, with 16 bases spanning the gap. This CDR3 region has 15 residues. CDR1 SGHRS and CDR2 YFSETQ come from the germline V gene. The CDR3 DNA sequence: TGCGCCAGCAGCTTTTTGGCAGGGGGACTTTACGAGCAGTACTTC. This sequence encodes CASSFLAGGLYEQYF.

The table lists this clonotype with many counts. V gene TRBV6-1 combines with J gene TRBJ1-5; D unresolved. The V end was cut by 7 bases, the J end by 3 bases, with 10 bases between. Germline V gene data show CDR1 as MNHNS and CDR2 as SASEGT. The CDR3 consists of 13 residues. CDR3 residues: CASTGVVNQPQHF. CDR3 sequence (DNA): TGTGCCAGCACTGGGGTGGTCAATCAGCCCCAGCATTTT.

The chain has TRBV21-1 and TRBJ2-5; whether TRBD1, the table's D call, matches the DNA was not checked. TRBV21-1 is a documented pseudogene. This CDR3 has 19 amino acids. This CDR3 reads CASSKKASRTAAGSETQYF. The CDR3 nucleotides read TGTGCCAGCAGCAAAAAAGCCAGTCGGACAGCCGCTGGATCAGAGACCCAGTACTTC.

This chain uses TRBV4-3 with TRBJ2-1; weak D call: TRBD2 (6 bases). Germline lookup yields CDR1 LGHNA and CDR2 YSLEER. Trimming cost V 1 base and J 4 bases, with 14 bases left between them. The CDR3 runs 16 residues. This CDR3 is CASSQGSSGSYNEQFF. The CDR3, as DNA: TGCGCCAGCAGCCAAGGATCCAGCGGGTCGTACAATGAGCAGTTCTTC.

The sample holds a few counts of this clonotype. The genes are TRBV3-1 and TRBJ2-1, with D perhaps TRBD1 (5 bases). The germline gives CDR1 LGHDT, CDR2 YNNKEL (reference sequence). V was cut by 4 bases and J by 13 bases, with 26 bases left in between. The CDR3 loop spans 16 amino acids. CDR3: CASSPPVGPRRTGQFF. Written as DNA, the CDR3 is TGTGCCAGCAGCCCACCCGTGGGGCCTAGAAGGACCGGTCAGTTCTTC.

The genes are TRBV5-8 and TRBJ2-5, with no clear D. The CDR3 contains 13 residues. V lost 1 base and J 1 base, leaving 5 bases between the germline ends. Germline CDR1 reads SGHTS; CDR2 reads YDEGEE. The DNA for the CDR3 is TGTGCCAGCAGCTTGTTGGTCCAAGAGACCCAGTACTTC. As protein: CASSLLVQETQYF. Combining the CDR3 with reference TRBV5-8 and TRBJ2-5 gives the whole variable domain EAGVTQSPTHLIKTRGQQATLRCSPISGHTSVYWYQQALGLGLQFLLWYDEGEERNRGNFPPRFSGRQFPNYSSELNVNALELEDSALYLCASSLLVQETQYFGPGTRLLVL.

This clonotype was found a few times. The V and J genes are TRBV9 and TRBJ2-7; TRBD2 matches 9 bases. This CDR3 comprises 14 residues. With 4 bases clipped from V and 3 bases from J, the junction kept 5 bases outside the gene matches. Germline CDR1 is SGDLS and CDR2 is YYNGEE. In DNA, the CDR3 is TGTGCCAGCAGCCCGGGACTAGCAGGCTACGAGCAGTACTTC. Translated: CASSPGLAGYEQYF.

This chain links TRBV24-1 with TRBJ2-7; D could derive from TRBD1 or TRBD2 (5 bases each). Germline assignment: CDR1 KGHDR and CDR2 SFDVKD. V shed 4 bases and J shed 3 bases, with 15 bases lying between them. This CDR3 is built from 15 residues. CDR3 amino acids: CATSEGTAANYEQYF. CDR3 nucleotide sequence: TGTGCCACCAGTGAGGGGACGGCCGCTAACTACGAGCAGTACTTC.

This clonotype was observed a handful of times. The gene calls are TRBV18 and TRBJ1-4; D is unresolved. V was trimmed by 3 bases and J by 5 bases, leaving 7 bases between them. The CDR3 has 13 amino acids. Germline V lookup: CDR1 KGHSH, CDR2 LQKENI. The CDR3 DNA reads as TGTGCCAGCTCACCGGGCCTAAATGAAAAACTGTTTTTT. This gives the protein CASSPGLNEKLFF.

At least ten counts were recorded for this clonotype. CDR3 nucleotide sequence: TGCGCCAGCAACAGGGGGCCGATCACAGATACGCAGTATTTT. It codes for CASNRGPITDTQYF. J is TRBJ2-3 and V is TRBV4-1; TRBD1 matches 9 bases. Trimming at V came to 7 bases and at J to 2 bases, leaving 4 bases not matched to a gene. This CDR3 comprises 14 residues. Germline CDR1 is MGHRA and CDR2 is YSYEKL.

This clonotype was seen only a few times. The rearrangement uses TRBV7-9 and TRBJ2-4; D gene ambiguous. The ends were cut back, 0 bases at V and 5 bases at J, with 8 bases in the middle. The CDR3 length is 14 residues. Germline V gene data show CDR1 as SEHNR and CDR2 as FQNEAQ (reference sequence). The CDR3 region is CASSLAHGENIQYF. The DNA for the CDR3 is TGTGCCAGCAGCTTAGCGCACGGAGAAAACATTCAGTACTTC.

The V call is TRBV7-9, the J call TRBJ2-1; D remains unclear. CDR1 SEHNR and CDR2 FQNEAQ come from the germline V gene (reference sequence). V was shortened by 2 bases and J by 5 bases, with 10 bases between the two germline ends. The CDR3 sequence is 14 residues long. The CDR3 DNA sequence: TGTGCCAGCAGCTTAAATGGCGTCGACAATGAGCAGTTCTTC. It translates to CASSLNGVDNEQFF.

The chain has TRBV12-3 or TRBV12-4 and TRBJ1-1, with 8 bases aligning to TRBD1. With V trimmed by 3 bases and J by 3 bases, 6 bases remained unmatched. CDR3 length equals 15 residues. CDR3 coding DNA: TGTGCCAGCAGTTTCGACAGGGGAGGGGACACTGAAGCTTTCTTT. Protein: CASSFDRGGDTEAFF.